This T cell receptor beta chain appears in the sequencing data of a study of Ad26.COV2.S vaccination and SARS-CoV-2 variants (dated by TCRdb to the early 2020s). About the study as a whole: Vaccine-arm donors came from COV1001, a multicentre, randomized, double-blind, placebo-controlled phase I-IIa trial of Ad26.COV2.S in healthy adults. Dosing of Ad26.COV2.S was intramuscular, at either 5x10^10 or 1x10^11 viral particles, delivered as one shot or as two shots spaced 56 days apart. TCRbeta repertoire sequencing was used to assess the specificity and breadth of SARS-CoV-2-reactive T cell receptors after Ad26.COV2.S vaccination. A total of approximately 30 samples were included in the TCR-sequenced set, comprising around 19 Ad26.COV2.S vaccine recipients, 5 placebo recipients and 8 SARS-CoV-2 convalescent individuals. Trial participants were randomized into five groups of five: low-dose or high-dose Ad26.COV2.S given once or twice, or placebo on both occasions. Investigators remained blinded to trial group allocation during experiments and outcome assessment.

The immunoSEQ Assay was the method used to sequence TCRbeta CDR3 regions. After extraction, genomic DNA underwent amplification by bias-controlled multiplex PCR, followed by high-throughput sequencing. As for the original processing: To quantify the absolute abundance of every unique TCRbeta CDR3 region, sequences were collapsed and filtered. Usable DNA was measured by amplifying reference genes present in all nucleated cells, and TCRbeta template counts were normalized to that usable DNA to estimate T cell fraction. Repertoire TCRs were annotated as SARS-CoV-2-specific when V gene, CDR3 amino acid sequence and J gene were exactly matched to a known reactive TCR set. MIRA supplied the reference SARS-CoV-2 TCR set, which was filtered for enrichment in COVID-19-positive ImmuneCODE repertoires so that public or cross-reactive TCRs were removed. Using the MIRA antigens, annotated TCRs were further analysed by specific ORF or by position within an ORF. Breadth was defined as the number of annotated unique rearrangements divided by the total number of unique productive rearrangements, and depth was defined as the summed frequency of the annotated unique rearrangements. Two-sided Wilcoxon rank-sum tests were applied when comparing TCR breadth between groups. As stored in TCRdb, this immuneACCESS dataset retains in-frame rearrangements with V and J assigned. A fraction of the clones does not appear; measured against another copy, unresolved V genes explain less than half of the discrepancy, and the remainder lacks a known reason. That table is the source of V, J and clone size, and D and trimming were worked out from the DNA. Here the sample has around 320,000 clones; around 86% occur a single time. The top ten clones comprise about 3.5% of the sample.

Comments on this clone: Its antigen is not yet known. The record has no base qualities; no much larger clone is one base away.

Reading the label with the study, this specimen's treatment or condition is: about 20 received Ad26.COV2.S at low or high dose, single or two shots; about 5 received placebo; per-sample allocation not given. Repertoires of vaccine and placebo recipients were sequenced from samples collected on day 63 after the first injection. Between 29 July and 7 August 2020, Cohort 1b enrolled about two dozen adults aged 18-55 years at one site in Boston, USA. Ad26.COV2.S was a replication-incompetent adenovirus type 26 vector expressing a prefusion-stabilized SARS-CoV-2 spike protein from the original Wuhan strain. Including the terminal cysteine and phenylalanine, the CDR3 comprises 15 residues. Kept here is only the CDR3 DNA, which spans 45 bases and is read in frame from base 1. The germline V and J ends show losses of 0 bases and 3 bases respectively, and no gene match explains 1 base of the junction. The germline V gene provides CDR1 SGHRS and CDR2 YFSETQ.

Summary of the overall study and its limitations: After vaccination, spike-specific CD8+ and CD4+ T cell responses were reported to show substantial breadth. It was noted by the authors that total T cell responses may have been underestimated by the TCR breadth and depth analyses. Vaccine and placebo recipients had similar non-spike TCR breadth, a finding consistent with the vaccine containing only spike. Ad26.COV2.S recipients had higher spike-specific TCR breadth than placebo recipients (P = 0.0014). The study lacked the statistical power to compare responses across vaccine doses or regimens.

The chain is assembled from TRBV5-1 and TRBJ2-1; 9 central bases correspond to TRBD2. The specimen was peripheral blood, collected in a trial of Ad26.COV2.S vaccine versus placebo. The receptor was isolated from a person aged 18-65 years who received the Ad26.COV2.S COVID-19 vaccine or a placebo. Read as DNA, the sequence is TGCGCCAGCAGCTTGGATAGCGGGGGCTACAATGAGCAGTTCTTC. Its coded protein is CASSLDSGGYNEQFF.